The sequence of this T cell receptor (beta chain) was determined in a study of radiotherapy plus CTLA-4 blockade in lung cancer. Study-level findings and limits: Interferon-beta, together with early blood T cell clone dynamics, reportedly best predicted response. Clones of tumor-derived TCRs expanded in blood after radiotherapy plus ipilimumab.

Of note for this clone: Its matching antigen is unknown.

Focal radiation plus CTLA-4 blockade with ipilimumab was administered to patients who had chemo-refractory metastatic non-small-cell lung cancer. CDR3 length: 15 amino acids. Trimming pared 4 bases from V and 2 bases from J, leaving 14 bases between. Germline-derived CDR1 and CDR2 are MNHEY and SVGAGI. Repertoires were generated with immunoSEQ multiplex PCR, while TCRdb's copy carries only in-frame clones and drops some. The repertoire holds 78,000 or so clones, approximately 86% seen once, with over 0.85% in the top ten. This material consisted of peripheral blood, taken from a patient treated with radiotherapy plus ipilimumab. V is TRBV6-5 and J is TRBJ1-1; D possibly corresponds to TRBD1 (6 bases). This receptor was taken from a human donor with non-small cell lung cancer who had stable disease on radiotherapy plus ipilimumab. CDR3 region: CASSWRRGLNTEAFF. DNA of the CDR3: TGTGCCAGCAGTTGGCGACGGGGGCTTAACACTGAAGCTTTCTTT.